The entry below describes one TCR beta chain. Antigen specificity is unknown. The data are from a study of blood T cells in healthy people across ages. Overall study results and limits: Because sorting was not performed, PBMCs prevented conclusive naive versus antigen-experienced comparison. Getting older went along with TCR beta diversity per million T cells dropping roughly linearly.

Trimming removed 3 bases from V and 4 bases from J, with 24 bases in between. The CDR3 spans 18 residues. CDR1 and CDR2 from the germline V gene are MDHEN and SYDVKM. Donors ranged from about 6 to 90 years old and were healthy Caucasians in Russia. Together with a sample-barcoded 5' primer, a J-beta primer mix was included in a second PCR lasting roughly 6 to 12 cycles. Sequencing yielded, for each sample, at least 3 million paired-end reads carrying CDR3. Using its own MiXCR run on the 5' RACE reads, TCRdb lists one record per CDR3 protein. Of over 950,000 distinct CDR3 sequences in the sample, just over 50% were seen once.

Material: blood. The clonotype was recovered from an older woman in good health. The chain couples TRBV28 to TRBJ1-1; a weak D match, TRBD1 (5 bases). CDR3 region: CASSFPPKFPGAITEAFF. CDR3 coding DNA: TGTGCCAGCAGTTTCCCACCCAAATTCCCCGGGGCGATCACTGAAGCTTTCTTT.